This T cell receptor beta chain was sequenced in a study of identifying expanded T cells in peripheral blood. Study conclusions and caveats: Approximately two-week clone count variance significantly increased as total template count grew.

Comments on this clone: Its specificity is not known.

Germline loops: CDR1 LNHDA, CDR2 SQIVND (reference sequence). The CDR3 spans 14 residues. Trimming left V 4 bases short and J 8 bases short, with 14 bases between. Here immunoSEQ multiplex PCR was the method, and the copy in TCRdb shows in-frame clones only, minus some. The top ten hold just under 8.5% of the sample, which has approximately 120,000 clones, about nine tenths seen once. Sample: blood. The V gene is TRBV19, the J gene TRBJ1-4; D is unclear. The clonotype comes from a person between 18 and 70 years old in good health. The CDR3 is CASSKDPDGEKLFF. The CDR3 DNA is TGTGCCAGTAGTAAGGACCCCGATGGGGAAAAACTGTTTTTT.